This entry lists 10 T cell receptor beta chains sequenced from one sample in a study of human T cells and chemical hapten exposure. Time point defined: pre-sensitization, week 0. Treatment given: therapeutic diphenylcyclopropenone sensitization with weekly scalp DPC. In TCRdb, the RACE reads were re-called with MiXCR into one record per CDR3 protein. Of around 120,000 distinct CDR3 sequences listed, around an eighth are singletons. The input for sequencing was whole blood, taken in connection with sensitization to the hapten diphenylcyclopropenone (DPC). Receptor source: a woman aged 18-29 years with alopecia areata. Some clones in this sample may be carry-over from other donors' samples.

This clonotype was counted only a few times. A much larger clone differs from this one at a single base, so this may be a read error. This chain uses TRBV18 with TRBJ2-3; 7 bases are a match to TRBD2. The CDR3 runs to 16 residues. Germline V lookup: CDR1 KGHSH, CDR2 LQKENI. The CDR3 loop is CASSPLGGYGTDTKYF. In nucleotides, the CDR3 is TGTGCCAGCTCACCACTGGGAGGGTATGGCACAGATACGAAGTATTTT.

This clonotype was recorded many times. The V and J genes are TRBV6-5 and TRBJ1-5; no reliable D call. The CDR3 loop spans 13 amino acids. V was shortened by 7 bases and J by 7 bases, with 14 bases between the two germline ends. Per the germline V gene, CDR1 is MNHEY and CDR2 is SVGAGI. CDR3 sequence: CASTLEAGQPQHF. CDR3 in DNA: TGTGCCAGCACTTTGGAGGCTGGGCAGCCCCAGCATTTT.

This clonotype was recorded a few times. V and J are TRBV20-1 and TRBJ2-2, with D perhaps matching TRBD2 (5 bases). Germline V gene data show CDR1 as DFQATT and CDR2 as SNEGSKA (reference sequence). The CDR3 has 12 residues. V gave up 6 bases and J gave up 7 bases, with 12 bases separating them. In DNA, the CDR3 is TGCAGTGCAAGCAGCGGACTCGGGGAGCTGTTTTTT. Its translation: CSASSGLGELFF.

The gene calls are TRBV14 and TRBJ2-1; D possibly corresponds to TRBD1 (5 bases). V was trimmed by 3 bases and J by 2 bases, leaving 17 bases between them. The CDR3 extends over 17 amino acids. Germline CDR1 and CDR2: SGHDN and FVKESK. In DNA, the CDR3 is TGTGCCAGCAGCCAGTTACCGACAGCATTTGCCTACAATGAGCAGTTCTTC. It encodes CASSQLPTAFAYNEQFF.

The V call is TRBV7-2, the J call TRBJ2-5; D is unresolved. The CDR3 is 16 residues long. Germline lookup yields CDR1 SGHTA and CDR2 FQGNSA. Trimming pared 8 bases from V and 5 bases from J, leaving 24 bases between. CDR3 residues: CASGYIANRYFETQYF. The CDR3 nucleotides read TGTGCCAGCGGATACATAGCTAACCGTTATTTCGAGACCCAGTACTTC.

This clonotype was detected a few times. V and J are TRBV5-4 and TRBJ1-2; tentative D call: TRBD1 (6 bases). V gave up 4 bases and J gave up 1 base, with 14 bases separating them. The CDR3 is 15 residues long. CDR1 and CDR2 from the germline V gene are SGHNT and YYREEE (reference sequence). CDR3 protein: CASSENRAYNYGYTF. The CDR3 DNA reads TGTGCCAGCAGCGAAAACAGGGCTTATAACTATGGCTACACCTTC.

The rearrangement links TRBV6-4 to TRBJ1-5; possibly TRBD1 for D (5 bases). The CDR3 spans 13 residues. V was shortened by 6 bases and J by 3 bases, with 9 bases between the two germline ends. CDR1 and CDR2 from the germline V gene are MRHNA and SNTAGT. CDR3 sequence: CASSRQLNQPQHF. As DNA, the CDR3 is TGTGCCAGCAGCCGACAGCTCAATCAGCCCCAGCATTTT.

This clonotype was seen a handful of times. This chain uses TRBV4-3 with TRBJ2-3, with 9 bases aligning to TRBD2. This CDR3 is 15 amino acids long. The V and J ends lost 0 bases and 4 bases, in that order; junction bases with no gene match: 2. Germline V gives CDR1 LGHNA, CDR2 YSLEER. The DNA for the CDR3 is TGCGCCAGCAGCCAAGAAGAGCGGGGGGCAGATACGCAGTATTTT. It yields the protein CASSQEERGADTQYF.

This sequence joins TRBV3-1 and TRBJ2-5; TRBD2 matches at 7 bases. Trimming at V came to 1 base and at J to 0 bases, leaving 2 bases not matched to a gene. Germline CDR1 and CDR2: LGHDT and YNNKEL (reference sequence). The CDR3 is made up of 15 amino acids. The CDR3 region is CASSQGGLHQETQYF. In nucleotides, the CDR3 is TGTGCCAGCAGCCAAGGGGGACTACACCAAGAGACCCAGTACTTC.

The chain joins TRBV9 to TRBJ2-1; no clear D. Germline CDR1 and CDR2: SGDLS and YYNGEE. This CDR3 is built from 14 residues. V was cut by 4 bases and J by 3 bases, with 11 bases left in between. In DNA, the CDR3 is TGTGCCAGCAGCCCCCCCCCCCTCTACAATGAGCAGTTCTTC. This gives the protein CASSPPPLYNEQFF.